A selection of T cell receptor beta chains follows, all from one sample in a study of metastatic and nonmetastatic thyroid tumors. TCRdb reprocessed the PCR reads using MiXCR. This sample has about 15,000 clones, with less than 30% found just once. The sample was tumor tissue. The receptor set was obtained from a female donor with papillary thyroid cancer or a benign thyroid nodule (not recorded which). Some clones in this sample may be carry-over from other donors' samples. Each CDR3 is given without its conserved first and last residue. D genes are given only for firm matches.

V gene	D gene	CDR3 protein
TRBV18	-	ASSPSQQSYEQY
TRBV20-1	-	SAARQGANTGELF
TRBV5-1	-	ASSPQMSEGQETQY
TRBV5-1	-	ASSPGREYEQS
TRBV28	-	ASSSGGANYGYT
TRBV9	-	ASSPPGLYEQF
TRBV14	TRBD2	ASSLLAENEQF
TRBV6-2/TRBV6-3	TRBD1	ASSSDREGNTEAF
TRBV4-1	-	ASSQPQAGSPSYEQY
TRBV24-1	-	ATSVSRQGGLGTEAF
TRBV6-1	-	ASRVGISNQPQH
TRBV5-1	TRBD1	ASSPARDSLSYEQY
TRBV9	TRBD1	ASSDGTVEY
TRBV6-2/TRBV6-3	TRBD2	ASREGSGRAFDEQF
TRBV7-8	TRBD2	ASSPTESASGGL
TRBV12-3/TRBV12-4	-	ASSLGAYEQY
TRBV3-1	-	ASSHTDTQY
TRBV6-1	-	ASRGRRAEQY
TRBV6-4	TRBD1	ASSANPGQGIVF
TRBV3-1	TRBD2	ASSRGSGTGELF
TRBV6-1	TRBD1	ASSISVSTGGSGYT
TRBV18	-	ASSQSTGLNSPLH
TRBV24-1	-	ATSDLLARVIDEQL
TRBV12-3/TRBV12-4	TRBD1	ASTLRQGATGGLL
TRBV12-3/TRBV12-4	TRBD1	ASRLGGGEAF
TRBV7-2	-	ASSLQQGPYEQY
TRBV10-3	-	AISESTVTNYGYT
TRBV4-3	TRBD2	ASSQGLAGATVYAEQF
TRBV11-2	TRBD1	ASKPGGAAPYEQY
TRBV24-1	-	ATSDPGLSGGPDGELF
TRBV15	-	ATTPTPDNYGYT
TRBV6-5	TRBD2	ASSGPTSGRKTYTQY
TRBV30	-	AWSIQGGYQETQY
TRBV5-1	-	ASSLAGAQYEQY
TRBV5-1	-	ASRKDGTNTEAF
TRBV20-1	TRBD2	SARDRRLSGIQETQY